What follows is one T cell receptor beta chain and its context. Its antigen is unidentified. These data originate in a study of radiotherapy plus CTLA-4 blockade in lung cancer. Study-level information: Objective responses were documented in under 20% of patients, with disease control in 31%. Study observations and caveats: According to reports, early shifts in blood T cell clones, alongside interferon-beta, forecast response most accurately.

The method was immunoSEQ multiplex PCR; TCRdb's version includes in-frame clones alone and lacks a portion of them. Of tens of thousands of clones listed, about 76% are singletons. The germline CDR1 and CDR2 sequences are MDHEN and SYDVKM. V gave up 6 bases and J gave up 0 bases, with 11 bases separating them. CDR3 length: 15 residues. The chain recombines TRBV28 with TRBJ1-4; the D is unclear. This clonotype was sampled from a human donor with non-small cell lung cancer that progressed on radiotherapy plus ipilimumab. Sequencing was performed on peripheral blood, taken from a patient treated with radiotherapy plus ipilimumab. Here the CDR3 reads CASRAGGATNEKLFF. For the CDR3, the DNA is TGTGCCAGCAGAGCAGGAGGCGCAACTAATGAAAAACTGTTTTTT.